These 15 T cell receptor beta chains were all obtained from the same sample, sequenced in a study of T-cell memory formation after mild COVID-19. TCRdb used MiXCR to reprocess the 5' RACE reads, holding one entry per CDR3 protein. Among a few hundred thousand distinct CDR3 sequences listed, over 9% were seen once. The sequenced sample was PBMCs or a T cell subset sorted from them (not recorded which). The receptors were gathered from a young man who had mild COVID-19 (a few samples of this study predate the infection). Cell type and time point are not known.

The chain carries TRBV6-5 and TRBJ2-7; 8 bases align to TRBD1. CDR3 size: 15 residues. With 7 bases clipped from V and 2 bases from J, the junction kept 10 bases outside the gene matches. CDR1 MNHEY and CDR2 SVGAGI come from the germline V gene. The CDR3 region has the DNA TGTGCCAGCACCAGCACCCAGGACAGGGCCTACGAGCAGTACTTC. Its translation: CASTSTQDRAYEQYF.

J is TRBJ2-1 and V is TRBV20-1, with 12 bases that match TRBD2. The CDR3 length is 14 residues. After removal of 6 bases from V and 7 bases from J, the junction contained 7 bases not matched to a gene. CDR1 and CDR2 from the germline V gene are DFQATT and SNEGSKA (reference sequence). CDR3 coding DNA: TGCAGTGCCCCTGGACTAGCGGGGTCAAATGAGCAGTTCTTC. Translating it yields CSAPGLAGSNEQFF.

V is TRBV6-5 and J is TRBJ2-7; TRBD1 matches at 7 bases. J lost 3 bases, V lost 3 bases, and 8 bases had no gene match. The germline V gene encodes CDR1 MNHEY and CDR2 SVGAGI. There are 15 residues in the CDR3. This chain's CDR3 is CASSYSPGTVYEQYF. The CDR3 region has the DNA TGTGCCAGCAGTTATTCGCCCGGGACAGTCTACGAGCAGTACTTC.

This clonotype has more than one count but fewer than ten. The V and J genes are TRBV7-6 and TRBJ2-7; tentatively, D is TRBD2 (5 bases). The CDR3 totals 14 residues. Germline CDR1 is SGHVS and CDR2 is FNYEAQ. Trimming took off 5 bases at V and 6 bases at J, with 17 bases between the two ends. The CDR3 region is CASSPAGLAFEQYF. In DNA form, the CDR3 reads TGTGCCAGCAGCCCTGCGGGTCTAGCCTTCGAGCAGTACTTC. Looking up the rest from reference TRBV7-6 and TRBJ2-7 gives the full variable domain: GAGVSQSPRYKVTKRGQDVALRCDPISGHVSLYWYRQALGQGPEFLTYFNYEAQQDKSGLPNDRFSAERPEGSISTLTIQRTEQRDSAMYRCASSPAGLAFEQYFGPGTRLTVT.

This clonotype was observed a few times. The chain is built from TRBV20-1 and TRBJ2-5, with D maybe TRBD2 (6 bases). Germline CDR1 reads DFQATT; CDR2 reads SNEGSKA (reference sequence). CDR3 length: 12 amino acids. V was clipped by 5 bases and J by 3 bases, with 10 bases between them. The CDR3 sequence is CSAGDLKETQYF. In DNA form, the CDR3 reads TGCAGTGCTGGGGACTTGAAAGAGACCCAGTACTTC.

V and J are TRBV12-3 or TRBV12-4 and TRBJ1-4; D remains ambiguous. This CDR3 contains 14 residues. V gave up 2 bases and J gave up 8 bases, with 12 bases separating them. For the CDR3, the DNA is TGTGCCAGCAGTTTACTCGGGGATTGGGAAAAACTGTTTTTT. As protein: CASSLLGDWEKLFF.

The chain links TRBV6-1 to TRBJ2-7; 7 bases fit TRBD1. Unmatched junction bases numbered 5, after V lost 3 bases and J lost 0 bases. The CDR3 runs 15 residues. CDR1 MNHNS and CDR2 SASEGT come from the germline V gene. The CDR3 bases are TGTGCCAGCAGTGACACTGGGGACAGCTCCTACGAGCAGTACTTC. It encodes CASSDTGDSSYEQYF.

The gene calls are TRBV20-1 and TRBJ2-7, with D possibly TRBD1 on 5 matching bases. Germline assignment: CDR1 DFQATT and CDR2 SNEGSKA (reference sequence). Trimming left V 0 bases short and J 4 bases short, with 22 bases between. This CDR3 comprises 17 residues. CDR3: CSARDPRSGNQGYEQYF. CDR3 sequence (DNA): TGCAGTGCTAGAGATCCTCGCTCGGGCAACCAGGGTTACGAGCAGTACTTC.

This clonotype was seen more than once but under ten times. This chain links TRBV12-3 or TRBV12-4 with TRBJ2-1, with TRBD2 identical over 11 bases. Losses at the gene ends were 4 bases for V and 4 bases for J; bases not matched to a gene: 6. The CDR3 runs 16 residues. The CDR3 DNA sequence: TGTGCCAGCAGTTCAGAACGACTAGCGGGGTACAATGAGCAGTTCTTC. Translated, it gives CASSSERLAGYNEQFF.

The sample holds many counts of this clonotype. The chain couples TRBV12-3 or TRBV12-4 to TRBJ2-5; TRBD2 aligns across 9 bases. The J segment lost 6 bases and the V segment lost 1 base, leaving 12 bases of the junction unmatched. There are 17 residues in the CDR3. The CDR3, as DNA: TGTGCCAGCAGTTTAGGGCGGTCGAGCGGGGGGCCCAAGACCCAGTACTTC. Residues: CASSLGRSSGGPKTQYF.

The chain carries TRBV5-1 and TRBJ1-1; tentative D call: TRBD1 (5 bases). The CDR3 has 13 residues. Germline CDR1 is SGHRS and CDR2 is YFSETQ. Trimming shortened V by 4 bases and J by 13 bases, and 20 bases separated the two germline ends. The CDR3 bases are TGCGCCAGCAGCGCCCTGGGTCAGGGTAACGGTTTCTTT. Protein product: CASSALGQGNGFF.

About this clonotype: The germline gene is not matched at one end of the junction; a read error may be the cause. The CDR3 is CSASYNTRGTDTQYF. The CDR3, as DNA: TGCAGTGCTAGTTACAATACCCGGGGCACGGATACGCAGTATTTT. This chain connects TRBV20-1 to TRBJ2-3; D is perhaps TRBD1 or TRBD2 (5 bases each). CDR1 and CDR2 (germline): DFQATT, SNEGSKA (reference sequence). The CDR3 extends over 15 amino acids.

There are a few counts of this clonotype. This chain uses TRBV7-9 with TRBJ2-3; possibly TRBD1 for D (5 bases). The CDR3 consists of 14 residues. CDR1 SEHNR and CDR2 FQNEAQ come from the germline V gene (reference sequence). The V end was cut by 3 bases, the J end by 4 bases, with 11 bases between. CDR3 sequence: CASSFRQGADTQYF. CDR3 DNA sequence: TGTGCCAGCAGCTTCCGGCAGGGCGCAGATACGCAGTATTTT.

This clonotype was counted only a few times. The rearrangement links TRBV15 to TRBJ1-1; D uncertain. The CDR3 spans 16 residues. The V gene lost 0 bases and the J gene lost 0 bases, with 11 bases spanning the gap. Germline V gives CDR1 LNHNV, CDR2 YYDKDF (reference sequence). The CDR3 here is CATSRDRQSLNTEAFF. The CDR3 DNA sequence: TGTGCCACCAGCAGAGATCGCCAGTCACTGAACACTGAAGCTTTCTTT.

This clonotype was found many times. The genes are TRBV7-3 and TRBJ1-2, with TRBD1 matching 8 bases. The trim removed 2 bases at V and 4 bases at J, leaving 0 bases unmatched. The germline V gene has CDR1 SGHTA and CDR2 FQGTGA. The CDR3 contains 13 residues. The CDR3 DNA reads as TGTGCCAGCAGCTTAGGGACAGGCTATGGCTACACCTTC. Amino acid sequence: CASSLGTGYGYTF.